This T cell receptor (beta chain) appears in the sequencing data of a study of T cell responses to AZD1222 COVID-19 vaccine (dated by TCRdb to about 2021). Background for the entire study: A total of over 230 trial participants underwent TCR sequencing, of whom some 200 had received two doses of AZD1222 and approximately 26 had received two doses of the MenACWY control vaccine. Trial participants were enrolled by age into subgroups of 18-55, 56-69 and 70-plus years, and around 140, 26 and 57 TCR-sequenced participants, respectively, were included in these subgroups.

The CDR3 has 15 amino acids, counting the end cysteine and phenylalanine. Left in the record is the CDR3 DNA by itself, 45 bases read in frame from the first base. According to the germline V gene, CDR1 reads MNHEY and CDR2 reads SVGAGI. A distance of 17 bases separates the germline ends of V and J, which lose 7 bases and 4 bases respectively. Summary of the overall study and its limitations: CD4 TCRs associated with the vaccine covered the entire spike protein, and the dominant responses were in regions 160-218 and 743-854. A significant rise in spike-specific TCR breadth and depth was observed after two AZD1222 doses relative to day 0 and relative to MenACWY recipients. The 56-69-year group was small, and its depth increase did not reach significance, likely because of low power. Because no day 14 peak-response samples were available, repertoires were characterized only after the peak T cell response. Reportedly, almost half of the unique spike-specific TCRs recognized epitopes lying outside the regions that are mutated in the B.1.351 and B.1.1.7 variants. Participants were mostly white British and included more females than males, and it was suggested by the authors that clonal diversity may have been underestimated. Only 5 to 7 AZD1222 recipients were SARS-CoV-2 seropositive at baseline, limiting conclusions about previously exposed vaccinees.

According to the study, the label for this sample's time point signals: about 28 days (+/-7) after the second vaccine dose. AZD1222 recipients given second doses at about 4 weeks or at about 12 weeks were pooled, since spike-specific TCR depth and breadth were not found to differ between the two schedules. The vaccinee samples were drawn from two UK trials, COV001 and COV002, one of which was a single-blind randomized controlled phase 2/3 trial testing AZD1222 (ChAdOx1 nCoV-19) in healthy adults. Trial participant PBMC samples were collected at day 0 and day 28 after the second dose for TCRbeta chain sequencing. The CDR3 regions of human TCRbeta chains were analyzed by immunosequencing. As for the authors' bioinformatics: TCRs in the repertoires were matched against a reference library of SARS-CoV-2-specific TCRs that had been generated with the MIRA antigen-specificity platform. Breadth was defined as the fraction of unique TCRs that were SARS-CoV-2-associated. Depth was defined as the fraction of total T cells that were SARS-CoV-2-associated. Each spike-specific TCR was assigned to its reactive spike region and to a CD4 or CD8 class using the MIRA data. Log10-transformed breadth and depth values were compared by one-way ANOVA with Sidak's multiple comparisons tests. Not all clones reach the TCRdb copy of this immuneACCESS table, which keeps in-frame sequences only. Checked studies attribute under half of the gap to unresolved V genes and leave the rest unexplained. D and trimming come from the DNA, and the V and J calls and clone size come from that table. This sample gives around 140,000 clones in total; over 85% of them show up just once. The ten largest clonotypes hold around 1.5% of the sample.

In regard to this clone: The antigen it recognizes is unknown. No much larger clonotype is one base removed from it; base qualities were not supplied.

This receptor was obtained from an adult who received the AZD1222 COVID-19 vaccine. This sequence uses TRBV6-5 and TRBJ2-1; TRBD2 is perhaps the D gene, given 6 matching bases. The sequencing here drew on peripheral blood, taken 28 days after the second AZD1222 dose. CDR3 reads: CASNSNVAEYNEQFF. The sequence in DNA is TGTGCCAGCAACTCTAATGTAGCGGAGTACAATGAGCAGTTCTTC.